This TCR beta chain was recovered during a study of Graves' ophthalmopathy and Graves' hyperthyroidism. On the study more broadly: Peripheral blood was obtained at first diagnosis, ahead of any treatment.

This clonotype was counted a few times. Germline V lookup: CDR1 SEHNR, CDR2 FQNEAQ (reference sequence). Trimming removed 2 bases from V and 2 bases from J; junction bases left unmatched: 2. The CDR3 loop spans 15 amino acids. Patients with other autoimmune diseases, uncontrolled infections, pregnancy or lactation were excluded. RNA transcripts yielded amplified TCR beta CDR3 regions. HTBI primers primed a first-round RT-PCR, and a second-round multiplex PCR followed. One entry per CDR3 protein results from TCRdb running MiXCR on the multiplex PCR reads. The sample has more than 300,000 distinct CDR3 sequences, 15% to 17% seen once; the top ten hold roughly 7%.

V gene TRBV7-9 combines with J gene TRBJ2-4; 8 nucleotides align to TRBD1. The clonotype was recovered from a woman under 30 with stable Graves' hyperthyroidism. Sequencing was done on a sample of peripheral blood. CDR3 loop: CASSLQGASKNIQYF. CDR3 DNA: TGTGCCAGCAGCTTACAGGGGGCATCCAAAAACATTCAGTACTTC.